A selection of T cell receptor beta chains follows, all from one sample in a study of CD8 T cells in ankylosing spondylitis. TCRdb called the 5' RACE reads again in MiXCR, with one record for every CDR3 protein. The data hold over 450,000 distinct CDR3 sequences, with about an eighth observed a single time. Sequencing used blood, either unsorted or a sorted T cell fraction (not recorded which). The receptors stem from a male donor with ankylosing spondylitis. Each CDR3 is given with its conserved first and last residue. The order of the fields is D gene, clone size, J gene, V gene, CDR3 protein, CDR3 DNA. The D gene is left open where the match is weak. Rows give clone size only sometimes, using once, few, many, or a class for an expanded clone.

>-|-|TRBJ2-1|TRBV20-1
CSAPPYSENEQFF
TGCAGTGCTCCCCCCTACAGCGAGAATGAGCAGTTCTTC
>TRBD1|-|TRBJ2-7|TRBV11-2
CASSRTGGSGEQYF
TGTGCCAGCAGCCGGACAGGGGGTTCTGGTGAGCAGTACTTC
>-|-|TRBJ2-1|TRBV14
CASSQVLAATPRSYNEQFF
TGTGCCAGCAGCCAAGTTCTAGCAGCCACACCACGCTCCTACAATGAGCAGTTCTTC
>-|few|TRBJ2-1|TRBV27
CASSLSRDHSYNEQFF
TGTGCCAGCAGTTTAAGCCGGGATCACTCCTACAATGAGCAGTTCTTC
>-|-|TRBJ1-5|TRBV28
CASSSPPHSNQPQHF
TGTGCCAGCAGTTCCCCGCCGCATAGCAATCAGCCCCAGCATTTT
>TRBD1|-|TRBJ2-7|TRBV6-1
CASSDDRTGSTYEQYF
TGTGCCAGCAGTGACGACCGGACAGGATCTACCTACGAGCAGTACTTC
>-|-|TRBJ2-1|TRBV10-1
CASSESTGDLYNEQFF
TGCGCCAGCAGTGAGTCAACGGGAGACCTCTACAATGAGCAGTTCTTC
>TRBD2|few|TRBJ2-5|TRBV5-1
CASSLMSSGSVETQYF
TGCGCCAGCAGCTTGATGTCTAGCGGGAGTGTGGAGACCCAGTACTTC
>TRBD1|-|TRBJ1-1|TRBV19
CASSTRDSLSNTEAFF
TGTGCCAGTAGTACGCGGGACAGTTTATCGAACACTGAAGCTTTCTTT
>-|-|TRBJ2-4|TRBV20-1
CSVLTGRFQYF
TGCAGTGTCCTGACAGGGAGGTTTCAGTACTTC
>TRBD1|few|TRBJ1-1|TRBV4-1
CASSQPPGQGQGNTEAFF
TGCGCCAGCAGCCAACCGCCGGGACAGGGGCAGGGGAACACTGAAGCTTTCTTT
>-|-|TRBJ2-2|TRBV12-3/TRBV12-4
CASSFAAANTGELFF
TGTGCCAGCAGTTTTGCAGCGGCGAACACCGGGGAGCTGTTTTTT
>TRBD2|few|TRBJ2-2|TRBV20-1
CSARSGTRNTGELFF
TGCAGTGCTAGATCCGGGACTAGAAACACCGGGGAGCTGTTTTTT
>-|few|TRBJ2-1|TRBV5-1
CASSLESGGFNEQFF
TGCGCCAGCAGCTTGGAGTCTGGGGGGTTCAATGAGCAGTTCTTC
>-|-|TRBJ1-5|TRBV20-1
CSASALESNQPQHF
TGCAGTGCTAGCGCTCTGGAGAGCAATCAGCCCCAGCATTTT
>TRBD2|many|TRBJ2-2|TRBV12-3/TRBV12-4
CASSSRGGTGELFF
TGTGCCAGCAGTTCCCGGGGGGGGACCGGGGAGCTGTTTTTT
>-|-|TRBJ2-1|TRBV5-1
CASSLQGVGSYNEQFF
TGCGCCAGCAGCTTACAGGGAGTGGGCTCCTACAATGAGCAGTTCTTC
>TRBD2|-|TRBJ2-1|TRBV25-1
CASSLAGVHEQFF
TGTGCCAGCAGCCTAGCGGGAGTCCATGAGCAGTTCTTC
>TRBD2|few|TRBJ2-2|TRBV6-1
CASSASGTSYTGELFF
TGTGCCAGCAGCGCCTCCGGGACTAGTTACACCGGGGAGCTGTTTTTT
>-|-|TRBJ2-3|TRBV3-1
CASSQVTADTQYF
TGTGCCAGCAGCCAAGTGACAGCAGATACGCAGTATTTT
>TRBD2|-|TRBJ2-1|TRBV20-1
CSACTSGGYNEQFF
TGCAGTGCTTGTACTAGCGGGGGCTACAATGAGCAGTTCTTC
>TRBD2|many|TRBJ2-1|TRBV20-1
CSPQEAGHVNEQFF
TGCAGTCCTCAAGAAGCGGGGCATGTCAATGAGCAGTTCTTC
>-|few|TRBJ2-1|TRBV5-1
CASSFDPGTEQFF
TGCGCCAGCAGCTTCGATCCCGGGACAGAGCAGTTCTTC
>-|few|TRBJ1-2|TRBV7-2
CASSLVGQGSAKNTF
-
>TRBD1|few|TRBJ1-1|TRBV29-1
CSVGDRGAFF
TGCAGCGTTGGGGACAGAGGAGCTTTCTTT
>-|few|TRBJ1-6|TRBV7-2
CASSPEGSYNSPLHF
TGTGCCAGCAGCCCAGAAGGCTCCTATAATTCACCCCTCCACTTT
>-|-|TRBJ2-7|TRBV7-9
CASSPLGMKQYF
TGTGCCAGCAGCCCGCTCGGAATGAAGCAGTACTTC
>-|few|TRBJ1-2|TRBV27
CASSSPRQPDGYTF
TGTGCCAGCAGTTCTCCTCGACAGCCCGATGGCTACACCTTC
>TRBD1|-|TRBJ1-5|TRBV4-2
CASSREQGEGPQHF
TGTGCCAGCAGCCGCGAACAGGGGGAGGGGCCCCAGCATTTT
>-|few|TRBJ2-1|TRBV5-1
CASRSVDEQFF
TGCGCCAGCAGATCTGTAGATGAGCAGTTCTTC
>-|few|TRBJ1-1|TRBV25-1
CASSARGVTEAFF
TGTGCCAGCAGTGCGCGCGGGGTTACTGAAGCTTTCTTT
>-|few|TRBJ2-7|TRBV3-1
CASSQTIYEQYF
TGTGCCAGCAGCCAAACTATCTACGAGCAGTACTTC
>TRBD2|-|TRBJ2-7|TRBV7-2
CASSLTAGGPYEQYF
TGTGCCAGCAGCTTAACAGCGGGAGGGCCCTACGAGCAGTACTTC
>-|many|TRBJ2-3|TRBV10-3
CAISANTDTQYF
TGTGCCATCTCGGCGAACACAGATACGCAGTATTTT
>TRBD2|few|TRBJ2-1|TRBV5-1
CASCPGTSGSYEQFF
TGCGCCAGCTGCCCTGGGACTAGCGGGAGCTATGAGCAGTTCTTC
>-|-|TRBJ1-1|TRBV7-9
CASSSGGGYTEAFF
TGTGCCAGCAGCTCCGGTGGGGGGTACACTGAAGCTTTCTTT
>TRBD1|-|TRBJ2-2|TRBV5-1
CASSNRQGPNTGELFF
TGCGCCAGCAGCAACCGACAGGGACCGAACACCGGGGAGCTGTTTTTT
>-|few|TRBJ2-2|TRBV5-1
CASSYPQGGLDTGELFF
TGCGCCAGCAGCTACCCCCAAGGCGGGTTGGACACCGGGGAGCTGTTTTTT
>TRBD2|-|TRBJ2-7|TRBV7-2
CASSPGGRVEQYF
TGTGCCAGCAGTCCGGGGGGTCGGGTCGAGCAGTACTTC
>TRBD1|-|TRBJ1-5|TRBV6-5
CASSFGTGGVGNQPQHF
TGTGCCAGCAGTTTTGGGACAGGGGGCGTAGGCAATCAGCCCCAGCATTTT
>TRBD2|many|TRBJ2-3|TRBV5-1
CASSLAGGLQTDTQYF
TGCGCCAGCAGTTTAGCGGGAGGCCTACAAACAGATACGCAGTATTTT
>-|many|TRBJ1-1|TRBV24-1
CATIPRGNTEAFF
TGTGCCACCATCCCCCGGGGGAACACTGAAGCTTTCTTT
>TRBD1|-|TRBJ2-5|TRBV20-1
CSAAGQGEETQYF
TGCAGTGCTGCCGGACAGGGTGAGGAGACCCAGTACTTC
>-|few|TRBJ2-1|TRBV21-1
CASSYPGKGPYNEQFF
TGTGCCAGCAGCTACCCCGGGAAGGGTCCCTACAATGAGCAGTTCTTC
>-|few|TRBJ1-1|TRBV12-3/TRBV12-4
CASSLGGDAFF
TGTGCCAGCAGTTTGGGGGGGGACGCTTTCTTT
>TRBD2|many|TRBJ2-1|TRBV12-3/TRBV12-4
CASSSGTRPYNEQFF
TGTGCCAGCAGTTCCGGGACTAGACCCTACAATGAGCAGTTCTTC
>TRBD2|-|TRBJ2-3|TRBV20-1
CSAPSWGLAGVSTDTQYF
TGCAGTGCTCCATCCTGGGGTCTAGCGGGGGTCAGCACAGATACGCAGTATTTT
>-|-|TRBJ1-1|TRBV6-1
CASMSGGTGTEAFF
TGTGCCAGCATGAGTGGGGGAACGGGCACTGAAGCTTTCTTT
>TRBD2|few|TRBJ2-1|TRBV20-1
CSAQRQRGYNEQFF
TGCAGTGCCCAGCGGCAGCGGGGTTACAATGAGCAGTTCTTC
>TRBD1|few|TRBJ2-5|TRBV29-1
CSVGGIGGGETQYF
TGCAGCGTTGGGGGGATAGGGGGCGGGGAGACCCAGTACTTC
>-|few|TRBJ2-2|TRBV9
CASSAGAERNTGELFF
TGTGCCAGCAGCGCAGGTGCGGAAAGGAACACCGGGGAGCTGTTTTTT
>TRBD2|-|TRBJ2-1|TRBV18
CASSPTTSGSGNEQFF
TGTGCCAGCTCACCGACGACTAGCGGGAGTGGGAATGAGCAGTTCTTC
>-|-|TRBJ2-1|TRBV7-9
CASSRTEGSSYNEQFF
TGTGCCAGCAGCCGGACAGAGGGAAGCTCCTACAATGAGCAGTTCTTC
>TRBD2|few|TRBJ2-1|TRBV29-1
CSVEEGRGGSYNEQFF
TGCAGCGTTGAAGAGGGGCGGGGGGGCTCCTACAATGAGCAGTTCTTC
>-|-|TRBJ1-2|TRBV3-1
CASSQENSIWGYTF
TGTGCCAGCAGCCAAGAAAACAGCATTTGGGGCTACACCTTC
>-|few|TRBJ1-5|TRBV6-1
CASSPYRNSNQPQHF
TGTGCCAGCAGCCCGTACCGAAATAGCAATCAGCCCCAGCATTTT
>-|few|TRBJ2-3|TRBV7-2
CASSLSRSRGDTQYF
TGTGCCAGCAGCTTATCGCGCTCCAGGGGAGATACGCAGTATTTT
>-|few|TRBJ2-2|TRBV20-1
CSARRQADYTGELFF
TGCAGTGCTAGGAGACAGGCGGATTACACCGGGGAGCTGTTTTTT
>TRBD1|few|TRBJ2-3|TRBV12-3/TRBV12-4
CASRRTGGVDTQYF
TGTGCCAGCAGGAGGACAGGGGGCGTAGATACGCAGTATTTT